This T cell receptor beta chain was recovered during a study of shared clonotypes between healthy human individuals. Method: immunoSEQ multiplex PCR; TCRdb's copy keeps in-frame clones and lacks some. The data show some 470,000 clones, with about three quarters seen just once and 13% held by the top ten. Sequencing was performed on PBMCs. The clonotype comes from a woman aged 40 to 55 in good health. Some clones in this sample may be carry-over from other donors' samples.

The CDR3 coding sequence is TGTGCCAGCAGCTTCTCGGGCGGGGGTCCCTACGAGCAGTACTTC. Its translation is CASSFSGGGPYEQYF. V usage is TRBV11-2 and J usage is TRBJ2-7, with 7 positions matching TRBD2. The CDR3 spans 15 residues. V lost 3 bases and J lost 2; bases outside the gene matches: 7. Looked up from germline, CDR1 is SGHAT and CDR2 is FQNNGV.